The 23 T cell receptor beta chains presented below share a single source sample, sequenced in a study of tumor-infiltrating lymphocytes in primary liver carcinoma. Co-extracted RNA and DNA came from about 19-30 mg of unsorted bulk tissue. From approximately 530 ng of total RNA, TCR beta-specific cDNA was reverse-transcribed using a constant-region primer. Three rounds of nested multiplex PCR with slightly modified ARM-PCR produced TCR beta libraries. The first two PCR rounds used TRBV1-TRBV30 primers with a Cbeta primer, around 10 cycles each. TCRdb re-analysed the multiplex PCR reads in MiXCR, keeping a single row per CDR3 protein. The profile covers about 99,000 distinct CDR3 sequences, with almost 70% appearing a single time and just over 9.5% taken by the ten largest. The specimen sequenced was liver tumor tissue from sampling region 5. Subset defined: tumor region T5, tumor centre. The receptor source for this set is a woman aged 55-75 years with primary liver carcinoma and hepatitis B virus infection.

As concerns this clonotype: An end of the junction does not agree with germline; a read error may underlie this. The chain recombines TRBV10-3 with TRBJ1-2; 9 positions agree with TRBD1. The CDR3 is 13 residues long. CDR1 ENHRY and CDR2 SYGVKD come from the germline V gene. CDR3 sequence: CTIHTGGVNGYTF. The CDR3 DNA sequence: TGTACCATCCATACAGGGGGCGTAAATGGCTACACCTTC.

A word on this clonotype: A much larger clone lies one base from this, so it may be a read error. This chain uses TRBV5-4 with TRBJ2-1, with no clear D. The V gene lost 0 bases and the J gene lost 5 bases, with 6 bases spanning the gap. Germline assignment: CDR1 SGHNT and CDR2 YYREEE (reference sequence). CDR3 size: 13 residues. For the CDR3, the DNA is TGTGCCAGCAGCTTGGCCCGGGACAATGAGCAGTTCTTC. Its translation is CASSLARDNEQFF.

As to this clonotype: Germline and junction disagree at one end, which may indicate a read error. This chain uses TRBV11-2 with TRBJ2-5; no definite D call. The CDR3 spans 13 residues. CDR1 is SGHAT, CDR2 FQNNGV, per germline. CDR3 in amino acids: CDSSLKCKGTQYF. The CDR3 DNA is TGTGACAGCAGCTTAAAATGCAAGGGGACCCAGTACTTC.

As for this clonotype: At one boundary the junction diverges from the germline segment, which might be a read error. The rearrangement uses TRBV12-3 or TRBV12-4 and TRBJ2-7, with TRBD1 as a possible D gene (6 bases). CDR3 size: 13 residues. This chain's CDR3 is CTSTIQGYYEQYF. The CDR3 DNA is TGTACCAGCACCATACAGGGCTACTACGAGCAGTACTTC.

In the case of this clonotype: This may be a read error: a much more frequent sequence differs by one nucleotide. V and J are TRBV6-6 and TRBJ1-4; a weak D match, TRBD1 (6 bases). V lost 6 bases and J 8 bases, leaving 16 bases between the germline ends. This CDR3 has 14 amino acids. Germline loops: CDR1 MNHNY, CDR2 SVGAGI (reference sequence). CDR3 sequence: CASRGQSQEEKLFF. In DNA form, the CDR3 reads TGTGCCAGCAGAGGACAGAGCCAGGAGGAAAAACTGTTTTTT.

Points on this clonotype: No conserved phenylalanine or tryptophan ends this CDR3, so it is likely a read error. V gene TRBV6-6 combines with J gene TRBJ1-1, with TRBD1 matching 11 bases. The length of the CDR3 is 16 residues. Germline V gene sequence: CDR1 MNHNY, CDR2 SVGAGI (reference sequence). V shed 6 bases, J shed 0 bases, and the junction held 6 bases outside the gene matches. The CDR3 region is CASSLGQGALNTEAFS. The CDR3 region has the DNA TGTGCCAGCAGCCTCGGACAGGGGGCTTTGAACACTGAAGCTTTCTCT.

To note about this clonotype: No conserved phenylalanine or tryptophan is present at the end of the CDR3, so a read error is the likely explanation. The rearrangement joins TRBV29-1 to TRBJ2-1, with D possibly being TRBD2 (7 bases). Per germline, CDR1 SQVTM and CDR2 ANQGSEA. V dropped 7 bases and J dropped 7 bases, with 20 bases sitting between them. CDR3 size: 14 residues. The CDR3, as DNA: TGCAGCGCAATCCATCGGGGGGCATTTAATGAGCAGTTCACC. This sequence encodes CSAIHRGAFNEQFT.

Comment on this clonotype: The CDR3 end shows no conserved phenylalanine or tryptophan, and so a read error is likely. This sequence joins TRBV7-9 and TRBJ2-7, with D uncertain. The CDR3 is 11 amino acids. The germline CDR1 and CDR2 sequences are SEHNR and FQNEAQ (reference sequence). The CDR3 sequence: CAISSSYEQYL. In DNA form, the CDR3 reads TGTGCCATCAGCTCCTCCTACGAGCAGTACTTA.

This clonotype was seen only a few times. V and J are TRBV15 and TRBJ2-7; D uncertain. Germline CDR1 LNHNV, CDR2 YYDKDF (reference sequence). CDR3 length equals 15 residues. The V gene lost 0 bases and the J gene lost 5 bases, with 14 bases spanning the gap. The CDR3 loop is CATSRDGTVPHEQYF. The CDR3, as DNA: TGTGCCACCAGCAGAGATGGAACAGTCCCCCACGAGCAGTACTTC.

For this clonotype: The junction differs from germline at one of its ends, possibly a read error. The chain recombines TRBV11-3 with TRBJ2-2; D might be TRBD1 (6 bases). The germline V gene has CDR1 SGHNT and CDR2 YENEEA. CDR3 length: 14 residues. CDR3 coding DNA: TGCTCCAGCAGGGGAACTACGGCGACCGGGGAGCTGTTTTTT. Residues: CSSRGTTATGELFF. Variable domain in full (rest from reference TRBV11-3 and TRBJ2-2): EAGVVQSPRYKIIEKKQPVAFWCNPISGHNTLYWYLQNLGQGPELLIRYENEEAVDDSQLPKDRFSAERLKGVDSTLKIQPAELGDSAVYLCSSRGTTATGELFFGEGSRLTVL.

This clonotype is medium-sized in the sample. The DNA of the CDR3 is TGTGCCTGGAGTGTGGGTAGCGGGAGATCAGATACGCAGTATTTT. This gives the protein CAWSVGSGRSDTQYF. This chain uses TRBV30 with TRBJ2-3, with 9 bases matching TRBD2. Germline trimming cut 0 bases from V and 4 bases from J; bases unmatched to any gene: 5. Looked up from germline, CDR1 is GTSNPN and CDR2 is SVGIG (reference sequence). The CDR3 runs to 15 residues.

This clonotype showed up many times. V and J are TRBV10-3 and TRBJ1-6, with D perhaps TRBD1 (6 bases). The germline CDR1 and CDR2 sequences are ENHRY and SYGVKD. The CDR3 has 15 amino acids. V was cut by 3 bases and J by 5 bases, with 11 bases left in between. CDR3 in DNA: TGTGCCATCAGTGAACAAACAGGGAATAATTCACCCCTCCACTTT. Its protein is CAISEQTGNNSPLHF.

This clonotype showed up just once. This chain joins TRBV29-1 and TRBJ1-1, with unresolved D. CDR1 and CDR2 from the germline V gene are SQVTM and ANQGSEA. V lost 7 bases and J lost 0, with 18 bases in between. This CDR3 spans 15 amino acids. This chain's CDR3 is CSGGPRRSLNTEAFF. CDR3 DNA: TGCAGCGGTGGCCCGAGACGGAGCCTGAACACTGAAGCTTTCTTT. The full variable domain, rest sourced from reference TRBV29-1 and TRBJ1-1, is SAVISQKPSRDICQRGTSLTIQCQVDSQVTMMFWYRQQPGQSLTLIATANQGSEATYESGFVIDKFPISRPNLTFSTLTVSNMSPEDSSIYLCSGGPRRSLNTEAFFGQGTRLTVV.

This clonotype was recorded a few times. The V call is TRBV7-9, the J call TRBJ2-3, with 16 bases matching TRBD2. This CDR3 is 16 amino acids long. Looked up from germline, CDR1 is SEHNR and CDR2 is FQNEAQ (reference sequence). With V trimmed by 4 bases and J by 3 bases, 1 base remained unmatched. In nucleotides, the CDR3 is TGTGCCAGCAGCTCGGGACTAGCGGGAGGGACAGATACGCAGTATTTT. Translated, it gives CASSSGLAGGTDTQYF. Full variable domain (outside the CDR3, taken from reference TRBV7-9 and TRBJ2-3): DTGVSQNPRHKITKRGQNVTFRCDPISEHNRLYWYRQTLGQGPEFLTYFQNEAQLEKSRLLSDRFSAERPKGSFSTLEIQRTEQGDSAMYLCASSSGLAGGTDTQYFGPGTRLTVL.

The genes are TRBV11-3 and TRBJ2-7, with D unclear. Per germline, CDR1 SGHNT and CDR2 YENEEA. V was trimmed by 8 bases and J by 4 bases, leaving 12 bases between them. The CDR3 length is 12 residues. CDR3 sequence (DNA): TGTGCCAGCTGCTCTAGGCCATACGAGCAGTACTTC. The encoded protein is CASCSRPYEQYF.

The chain combines TRBV11-1 with TRBJ2-7; TRBD2 matches at 7 bases. The CDR3 loop spans 14 amino acids. Germline CDR1 reads SGHAT; CDR2 reads FQDESV (reference sequence). DNA of the CDR3: TGTGATAGCAGCGGGAAGAGGGCCACCTACGAGCAGTACGTC. Its protein product is CDSSGKRATYEQYV.

This clonotype was recorded many times. The chain carries TRBV6-1 and TRBJ1-5; possible D gene TRBD1, 6 bases. The CDR3 has 15 amino acids. Germline CDR1 is MNHNS and CDR2 is SASEGT. V gave up 6 bases and J gave up 6 bases, with 18 bases separating them. Written as DNA, the CDR3 is TGTGCCAGCAGAGATAAGGGAACAGGGTTTCAGCCCCAGCATTTT. Translating it yields CASRDKGTGFQPQHF.

The J gene is TRBJ2-1, the V gene TRBV5-1, with 9 bases fitting TRBD2. The junction had 6 bases not matched to a gene; V was cut back by 2 bases and J by 6 bases. CDR1 is SGHRS and CDR2 is YFSETQ in the germline V gene. This CDR3 is 15 amino acids long. CDR3 DNA: TGCGCCAGCAGCTTAATTAGCGGGAGTCGCAATGAGCAGTTCTTC. Amino acid sequence: CASSLISGSRNEQFF.

This clonotype has a single count. The chain recombines TRBV6-2 or TRBV6-3 with TRBJ1-5; no reliable D call. V lost 7 bases and J lost 1, with 14 bases in between. From germline, CDR1 is MNHEY and CDR2 SVGEGT. CDR3 length: 15 residues. The CDR3 loop is CASKQHYPSNQPQHF. The CDR3 DNA reads as TGTGCCAGCAAGCAGCATTACCCGAGCAATCAGCCCCAGCATTTT.

In the case of this clonotype: One base away lies a much larger clone, so this may be a sequencing read error. This chain uses TRBV5-6 with TRBJ1-1; the D is unclear. Per germline, CDR1 SGHDT and CDR2 YYEEEE. V was clipped by 4 bases and J by 6 bases, with 16 bases between them. CDR3 length: 14 amino acids. CDR3 nucleotide sequence: TGTGCCAGCAGCCGCCTGGCCAGGACCGCTGAAGCTTTCTTT. Residues: CASSRLARTAEAFF.

Notes on this clonotype: Given a much more abundant clone one base away, this may be a read error. The rearrangement uses TRBV30 and TRBJ2-4; D unclear. This CDR3 is built from 13 residues. The V gene lost 2 bases and the J gene lost 3 bases, with 8 bases spanning the gap. From germline, CDR1 is GTSNPN and CDR2 SVGIG (reference sequence). The CDR3 loop reads CAWSLCVKNIQYF. DNA for the CDR3: TGTGCCTGGAGTTTGTGTGTCAAAAACATTCAGTACTTC.

Comment on this clonotype: One end of the junction is discordant with germline, which a read error may explain. This chain joins TRBV11-3 and TRBJ2-7; 11 bases agree with TRBD2. CDR3 length equals 15 residues. Germline lookup yields CDR1 SGHNT and CDR2 YENEEA. The CDR3 bases are TGTACCAGCAGCTTAGGGACTAGCGGTCGTCGGGAGCAGTACTTT. Its protein is CTSSLGTSGRREQYF.

As regards this clonotype: Relative to the germline gene, one junction end is altered; a read error may explain this. The chain couples TRBV5-1 to TRBJ2-7; 7 bases are a match to TRBD2. Germline V gives CDR1 SGHRS, CDR2 YFSETQ. This CDR3 contains 16 residues. The CDR3 reads CASNLDGTAGFYEQYF. The CDR3 region has the DNA TGCGCCAGCAACTTGGACGGTACAGCGGGATTTTACGAGCAGTACTTC.